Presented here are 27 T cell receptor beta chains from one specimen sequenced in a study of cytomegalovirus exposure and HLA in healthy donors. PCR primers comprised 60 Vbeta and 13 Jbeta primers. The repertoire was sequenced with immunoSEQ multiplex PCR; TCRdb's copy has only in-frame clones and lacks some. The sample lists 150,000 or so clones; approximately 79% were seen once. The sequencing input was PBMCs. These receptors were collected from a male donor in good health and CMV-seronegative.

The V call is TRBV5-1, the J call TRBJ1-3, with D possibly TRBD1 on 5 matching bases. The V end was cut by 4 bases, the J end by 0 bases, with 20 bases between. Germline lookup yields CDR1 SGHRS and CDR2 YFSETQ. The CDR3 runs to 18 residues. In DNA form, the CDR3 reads TGCGCCAGCAGCCCAGGGATATCAACTCTTAACTCTGGAAACACCATATATTTT. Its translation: CASSPGISTLNSGNTIYF.

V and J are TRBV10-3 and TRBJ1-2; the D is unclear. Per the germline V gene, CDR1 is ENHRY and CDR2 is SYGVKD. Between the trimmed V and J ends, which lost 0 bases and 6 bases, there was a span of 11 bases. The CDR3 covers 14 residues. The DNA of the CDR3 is TGTGCCATCAGTGAGTCAAGGGCGGGTCATGGCTACACCTTC. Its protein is CAISESRAGHGYTF.

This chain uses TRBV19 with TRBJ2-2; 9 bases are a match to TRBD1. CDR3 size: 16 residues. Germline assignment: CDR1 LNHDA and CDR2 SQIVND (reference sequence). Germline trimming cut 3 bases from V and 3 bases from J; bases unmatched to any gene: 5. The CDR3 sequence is CASSILRDRDTGELFF. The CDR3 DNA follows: TGTGCCAGTAGTATCCTTCGGGACAGGGACACCGGGGAGCTGTTTTTT.

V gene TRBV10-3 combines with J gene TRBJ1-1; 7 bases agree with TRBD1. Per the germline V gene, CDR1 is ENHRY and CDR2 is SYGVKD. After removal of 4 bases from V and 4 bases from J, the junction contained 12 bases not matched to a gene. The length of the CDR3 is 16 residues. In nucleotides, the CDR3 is TGTGCCATCAGTGCCGGACGACAGGGACCCATCACTGAAGCTTTCTTT. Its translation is CAISAGRQGPITEAFF.

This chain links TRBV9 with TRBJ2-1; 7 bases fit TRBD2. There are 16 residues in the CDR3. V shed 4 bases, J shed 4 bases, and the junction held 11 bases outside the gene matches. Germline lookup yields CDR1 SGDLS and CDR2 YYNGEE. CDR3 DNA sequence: TGTGCCAGCAGCCCGGTGGGGAAAGCGGGATACAATGAGCAGTTCTTC. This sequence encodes CASSPVGKAGYNEQFF.

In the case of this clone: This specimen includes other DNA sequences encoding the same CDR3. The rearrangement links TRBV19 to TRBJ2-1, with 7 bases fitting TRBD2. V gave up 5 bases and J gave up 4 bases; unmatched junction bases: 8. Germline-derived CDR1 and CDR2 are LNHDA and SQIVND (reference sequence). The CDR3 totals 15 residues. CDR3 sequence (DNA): TGTGCCAGTAGTCCCAGCGGCGGGAGTTACAATGAGCAGTTCTTC. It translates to CASSPSGGSYNEQFF.

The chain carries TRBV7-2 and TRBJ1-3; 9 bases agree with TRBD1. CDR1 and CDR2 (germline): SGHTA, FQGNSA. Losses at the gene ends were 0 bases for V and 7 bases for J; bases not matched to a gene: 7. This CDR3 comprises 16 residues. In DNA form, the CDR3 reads TGTGCCAGCAGCTTAGCGCCTGGGACAGGGACCAACACCATATATTTT. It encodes CASSLAPGTGTNTIYF. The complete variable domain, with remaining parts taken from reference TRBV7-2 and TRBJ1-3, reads GAGVSQSPSNKVTEKGKDVELRCDPISGHTALYWYRQSLGQGLEFLIYFQGNSAPDKSGLPSDRFSAERTGGSVSTLTIQRTQQEDSAVYLCASSLAPGTGTNTIYFGEGSWLTVV.

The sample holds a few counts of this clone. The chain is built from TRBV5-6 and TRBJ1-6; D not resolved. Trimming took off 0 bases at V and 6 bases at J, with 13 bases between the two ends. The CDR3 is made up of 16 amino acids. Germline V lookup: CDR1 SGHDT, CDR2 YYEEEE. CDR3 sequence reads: CASSLVSSYSNSPLHF. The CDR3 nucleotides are TGTGCCAGCAGCTTGGTTTCAAGTTACAGTAATTCACCCCTCCACTTT.

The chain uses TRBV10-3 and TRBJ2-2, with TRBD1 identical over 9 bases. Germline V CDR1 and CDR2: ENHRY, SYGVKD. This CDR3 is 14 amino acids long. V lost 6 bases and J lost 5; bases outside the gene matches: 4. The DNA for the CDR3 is TGTGCCATCAGCGTACAGGGGGCGACCGGGGAGCTGTTTTTT. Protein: CAISVQGATGELFF.

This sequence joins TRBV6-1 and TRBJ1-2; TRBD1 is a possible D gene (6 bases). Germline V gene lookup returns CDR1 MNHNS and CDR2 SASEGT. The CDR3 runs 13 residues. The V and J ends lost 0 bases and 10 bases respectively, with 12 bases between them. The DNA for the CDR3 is TGTGCCAGCAGTGAAGCGCTTCTGGGGGCCTACACCTTC. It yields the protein CASSEALLGAYTF.

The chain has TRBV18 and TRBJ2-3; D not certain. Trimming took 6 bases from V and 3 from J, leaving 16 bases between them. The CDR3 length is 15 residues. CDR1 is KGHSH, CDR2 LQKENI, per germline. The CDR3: CASSPNQDTTDTQYF. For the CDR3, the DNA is TGTGCCAGCTCTCCAAATCAGGATACTACAGATACGCAGTATTTT.

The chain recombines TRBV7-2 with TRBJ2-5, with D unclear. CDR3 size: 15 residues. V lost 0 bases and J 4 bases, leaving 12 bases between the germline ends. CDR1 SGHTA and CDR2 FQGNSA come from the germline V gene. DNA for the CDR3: TGTGCCAGCAGCTTAGCGGGCAGTACCACAGAGACCCAGTACTTC. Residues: CASSLAGSTTETQYF.

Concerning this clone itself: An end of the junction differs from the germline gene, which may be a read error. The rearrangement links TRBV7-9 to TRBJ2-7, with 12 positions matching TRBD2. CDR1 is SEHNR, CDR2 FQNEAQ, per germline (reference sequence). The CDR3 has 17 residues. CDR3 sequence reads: CSSTEGLAGGRPYEQYF. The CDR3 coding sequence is TGTTCCAGCACGGAAGGGCTAGCGGGAGGGCGCCCCTACGAGCAGTACTTC.

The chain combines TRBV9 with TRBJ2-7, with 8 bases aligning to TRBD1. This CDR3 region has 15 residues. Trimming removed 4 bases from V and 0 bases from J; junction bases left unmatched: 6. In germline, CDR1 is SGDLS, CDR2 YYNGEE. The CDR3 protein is CASSRGQGRSYEQYF. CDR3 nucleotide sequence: TGTGCCAGCAGCCGCGGACAGGGCCGCTCCTACGAGCAGTACTTC.

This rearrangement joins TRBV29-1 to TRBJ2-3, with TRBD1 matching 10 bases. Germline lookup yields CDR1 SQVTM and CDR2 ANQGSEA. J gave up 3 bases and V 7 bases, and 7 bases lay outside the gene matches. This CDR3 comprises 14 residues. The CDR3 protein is CSAPGTGETDTQYF. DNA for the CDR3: TGCAGCGCCCCTGGGACAGGGGAAACAGATACGCAGTATTTT.

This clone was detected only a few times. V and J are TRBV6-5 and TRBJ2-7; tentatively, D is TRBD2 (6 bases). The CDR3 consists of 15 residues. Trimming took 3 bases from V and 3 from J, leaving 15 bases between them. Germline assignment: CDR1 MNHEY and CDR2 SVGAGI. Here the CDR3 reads CASSYWRGKRYEQYF. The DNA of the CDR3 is TGTGCCAGCAGTTATTGGCGGGGTAAACGCTACGAGCAGTACTTC.

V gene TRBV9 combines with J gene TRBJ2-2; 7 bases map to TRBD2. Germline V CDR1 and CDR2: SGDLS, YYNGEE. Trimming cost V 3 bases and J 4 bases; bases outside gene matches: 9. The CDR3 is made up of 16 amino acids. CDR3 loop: CASSGSGLDLTGELFF. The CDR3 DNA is TGTGCCAGCAGCGGCAGCGGACTAGACCTCACCGGGGAGCTGTTTTTT.

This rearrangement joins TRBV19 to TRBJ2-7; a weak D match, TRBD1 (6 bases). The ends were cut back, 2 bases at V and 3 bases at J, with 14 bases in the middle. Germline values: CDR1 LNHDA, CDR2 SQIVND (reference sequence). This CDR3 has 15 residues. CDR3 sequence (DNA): TGTGCCAGTAGTATATCCCCGACAGGAGTCTACGAGCAGTACTTC. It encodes CASSISPTGVYEQYF.

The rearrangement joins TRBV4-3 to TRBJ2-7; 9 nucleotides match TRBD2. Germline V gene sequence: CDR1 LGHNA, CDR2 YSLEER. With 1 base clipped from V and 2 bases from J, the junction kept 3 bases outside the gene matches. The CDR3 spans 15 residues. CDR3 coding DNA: TGCGCCAGCAGCCAAGGGCTAGCGGGACCCTACGAGCAGTACTTC. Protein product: CASSQGLAGPYEQYF.

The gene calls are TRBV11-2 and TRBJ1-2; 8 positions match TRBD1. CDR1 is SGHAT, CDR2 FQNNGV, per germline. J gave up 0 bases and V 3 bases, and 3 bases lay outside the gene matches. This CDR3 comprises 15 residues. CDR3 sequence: CASSFETGANYGYTF. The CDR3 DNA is TGTGCCAGCAGCTTCGAGACAGGGGCTAACTATGGCTACACCTTC.

CDR3 in DNA: TGTGCCTCCCAACCCCAAGGAGCTTTATTCAATACGCAGTATTTT. The encoded protein is CASQPQGALFNTQYF. The chain couples TRBV30 to TRBJ2-3; D not resolved. CDR1 is GTSNPN, CDR2 SVGIG, per germline (reference sequence). V was trimmed by 7 bases and J by 7 bases, leaving 24 bases between them. CDR3 size: 15 residues.

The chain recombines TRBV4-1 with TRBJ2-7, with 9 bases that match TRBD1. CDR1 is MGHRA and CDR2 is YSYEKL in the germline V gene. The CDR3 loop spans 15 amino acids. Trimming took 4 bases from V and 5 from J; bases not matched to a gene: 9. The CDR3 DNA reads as TGCGCCAGCAGCCGAACCGGGACAGGGAGGGACGAGCAGTACTTC. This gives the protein CASSRTGTGRDEQYF.

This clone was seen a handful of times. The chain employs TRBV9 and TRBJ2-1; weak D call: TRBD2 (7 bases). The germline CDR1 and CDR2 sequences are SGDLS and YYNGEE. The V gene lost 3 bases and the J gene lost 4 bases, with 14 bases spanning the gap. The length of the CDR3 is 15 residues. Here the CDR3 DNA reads TGTGCCAGCAGCGCGGGCGGGGGACATTACAATGAGCAGTTCTTC. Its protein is CASSAGGGHYNEQFF.

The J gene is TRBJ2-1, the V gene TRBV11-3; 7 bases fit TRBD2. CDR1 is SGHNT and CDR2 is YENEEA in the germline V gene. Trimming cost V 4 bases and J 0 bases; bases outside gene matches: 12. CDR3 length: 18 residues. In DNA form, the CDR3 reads TGTGCCAGCAGCTCGCGACGTGGGGCTAGCGGCTCCTACAATGAGCAGTTCTTC. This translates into CASSSRRGASGSYNEQFF.

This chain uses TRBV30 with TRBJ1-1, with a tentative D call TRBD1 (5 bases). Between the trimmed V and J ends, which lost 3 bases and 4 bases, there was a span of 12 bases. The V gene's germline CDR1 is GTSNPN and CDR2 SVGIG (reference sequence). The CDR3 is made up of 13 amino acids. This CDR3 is CAWSQGSLTEAFF. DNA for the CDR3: TGTGCCTGGAGCCAGGGTTCGCTCACTGAAGCTTTCTTT.

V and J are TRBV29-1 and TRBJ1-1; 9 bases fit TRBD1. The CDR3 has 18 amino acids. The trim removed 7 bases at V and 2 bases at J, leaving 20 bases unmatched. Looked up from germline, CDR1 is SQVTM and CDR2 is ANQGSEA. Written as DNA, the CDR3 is TGCAGCGGTGCGTTGGACAGGGGTGGTTTCGGACTTAACACTGAAGCTTTCTTT. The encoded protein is CSGALDRGGFGLNTEAFF.

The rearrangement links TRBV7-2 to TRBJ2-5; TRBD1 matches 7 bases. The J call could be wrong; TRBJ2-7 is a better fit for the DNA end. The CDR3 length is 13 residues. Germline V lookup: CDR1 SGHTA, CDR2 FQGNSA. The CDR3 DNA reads TGTGCCAGCAACAAACAGGGGACATACGAGCAGTACTTC. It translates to CASNKQGTYEQYF.